This record concerns one TCR beta chain sequence. What this receptor recognizes is not known. Nothing much larger sits one base from this clone, and base qualities are not available. V loses 0 bases of germline sequence and J loses 8 bases, and the interval between the two ends is 7 bases. The CDR1 and CDR2 encoded by the germline V gene are KGHSH and LQKENI. The CDR3 goes from the cysteine to the phenylalanine over 13 residues. Only the CDR3 DNA stays, 39 bases, in frame from base 1. This entry comes from a study of blood T cell repertoires in COVID-19 (dated by TCRdb to between 2020 and 2021). Notes on the research overall: Collaborator samples came from the United States, Italy and Spain and covered acute and convalescent phases of COVID-19. A freely available public database, intended as a resource for researchers studying the immune response to SARS-CoV-2, is where the repertoires were released. A de-identified subject ID, COVID-19 status, age in years and sex were almost always included in the sample metadata. The material from the prospective study consisted of cDNA or gDNA derived from T cells, B-cell-depleted T cells, or PBMCs. Deeply sampled blood TCRbeta repertoires from subjects exposed to, actively infected with, or recovered from COVID-19 were included in the dataset. Samples came from the ongoing ImmuneRACE study (first 160 participants) plus 1,254 subjects from 6 global collaborators. Where available, HLA class I and class II types were obtained from metadata supplied by the sample provider rather than from assay-based typing. The paper as a whole reports these results and caveats: How much clinical and demographic metadata was included differed by source and by participant, and the metadata was provided uncurated.

TCRbeta CDR3 regions were amplified from genomic DNA by means of the immunoSEQ Assay, a bias-controlled multiplex PCR. On the authors' methods: The number of nucleated cells in each sample was estimated by amplification of reference gene primers within the assay. Sequence reads were collapsed and filtered to measure the absolute abundance of every unique TCRbeta CDR3 rearrangement. For each sample, productive Simpson clonality was calculated as the square root of Simpson's diversity index over productive rearrangements. TCRdb stores this immuneACCESS table with in-frame sequences only. Part of the clones is absent; in the studies checked, under half of the shortfall reflects unresolved V genes, and no reason is known for the rest. From that table come the V and J calls and clone size; the DNA was used to work out D and trimming. The sample table records 100,000 to 150,000 clones; approximately 87% of these occur just once. The ten top clones hold around 2.1% of the sample.

The collaborating institutions used their own protocols to collect whole blood in K2EDTA tubes. For TCRbeta analysis, collaborator samples were shipped as frozen whole blood, as isolated PBMCs, or as DNA extracted from either sample type. The sample comprised peripheral blood. The rearrangement joined TRBV18 to TRBJ1-4; the D gene cannot be resolved reliably. This receptor was obtained from a woman in her forties or fifties with acute or convalescent COVID-19. The CDR3 has the sequence CASSPPSMEKLFF. The sequenced DNA is TGTGCCAGCTCACCACCTAGTATGGAAAAACTGTTTTTT.